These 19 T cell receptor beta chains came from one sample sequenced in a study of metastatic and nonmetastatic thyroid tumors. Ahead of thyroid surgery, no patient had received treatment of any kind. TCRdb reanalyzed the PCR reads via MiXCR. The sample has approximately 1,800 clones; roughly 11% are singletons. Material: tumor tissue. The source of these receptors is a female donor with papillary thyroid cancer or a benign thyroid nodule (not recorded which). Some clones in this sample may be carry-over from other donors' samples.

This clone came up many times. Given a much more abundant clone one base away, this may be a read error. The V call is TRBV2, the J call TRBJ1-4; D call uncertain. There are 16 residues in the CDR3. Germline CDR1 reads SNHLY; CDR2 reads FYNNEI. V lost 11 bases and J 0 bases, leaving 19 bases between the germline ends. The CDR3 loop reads CAAHRGLRATNEKLFF. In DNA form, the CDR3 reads TGTGCCGCGCACAGAGGGCTTAGGGCAACTAATGAAAAACTGTTTTTT.

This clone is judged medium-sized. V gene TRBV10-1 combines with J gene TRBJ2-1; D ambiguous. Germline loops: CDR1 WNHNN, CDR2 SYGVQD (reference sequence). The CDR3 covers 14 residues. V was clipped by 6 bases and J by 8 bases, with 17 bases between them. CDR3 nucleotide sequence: TGCGCCAGCAGCAAGTCGCATTCCCTTGATGAGCAGTTCTTC. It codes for CASSKSHSLDEQFF.

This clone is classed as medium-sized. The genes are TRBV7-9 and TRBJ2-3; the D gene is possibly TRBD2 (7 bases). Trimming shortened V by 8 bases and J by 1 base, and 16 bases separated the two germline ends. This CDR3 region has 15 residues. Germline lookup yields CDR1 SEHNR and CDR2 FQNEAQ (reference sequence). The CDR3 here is CASRARGGRTDTQYF. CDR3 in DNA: TGTGCCAGCCGCGCTAGGGGGGGGCGCACAGATACGCAGTATTTT. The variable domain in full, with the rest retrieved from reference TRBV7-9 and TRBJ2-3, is DTGVSQNPRHKITKRGQNVTFRCDPISEHNRLYWYRQTLGQGPEFLTYFQNEAQLEKSRLLSDRFSAERPKGSFSTLEIQRTEQGDSAMYLCASRARGGRTDTQYFGPGTRLTVL.

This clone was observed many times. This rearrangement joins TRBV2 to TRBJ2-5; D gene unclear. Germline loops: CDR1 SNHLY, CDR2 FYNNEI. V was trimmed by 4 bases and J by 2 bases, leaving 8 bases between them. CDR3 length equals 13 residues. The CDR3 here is CASSVDLQETQYF. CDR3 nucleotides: TGTGCCAGCAGTGTTGATTTGCAAGAGACCCAGTACTTC.

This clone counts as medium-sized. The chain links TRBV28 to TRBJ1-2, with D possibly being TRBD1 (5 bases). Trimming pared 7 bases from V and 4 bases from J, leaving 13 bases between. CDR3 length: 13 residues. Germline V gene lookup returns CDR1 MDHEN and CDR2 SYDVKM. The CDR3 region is CASTDRGVYGYTF. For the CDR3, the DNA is TGTGCCAGCACCGATCGGGGGGTCTATGGCTACACCTTC.

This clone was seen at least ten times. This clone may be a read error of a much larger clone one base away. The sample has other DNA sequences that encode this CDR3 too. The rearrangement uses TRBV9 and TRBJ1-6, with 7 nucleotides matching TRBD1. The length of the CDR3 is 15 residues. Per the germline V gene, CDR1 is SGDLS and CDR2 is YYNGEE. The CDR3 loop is CASSARDRYNSPLHF. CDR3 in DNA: TGCGCCAGCAGCGCCCGGGACAGATATAATTCACCCCTCCACTTT.

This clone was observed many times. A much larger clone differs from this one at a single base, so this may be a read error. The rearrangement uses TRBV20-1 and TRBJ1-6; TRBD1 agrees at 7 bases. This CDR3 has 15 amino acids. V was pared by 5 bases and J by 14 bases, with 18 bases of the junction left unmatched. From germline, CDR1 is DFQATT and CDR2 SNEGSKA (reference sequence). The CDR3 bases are TGCAGTGCTGGGCATCCGGGACAGAGGCCTGGGGCCCTCCACTTT. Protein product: CSAGHPGQRPGALHF.

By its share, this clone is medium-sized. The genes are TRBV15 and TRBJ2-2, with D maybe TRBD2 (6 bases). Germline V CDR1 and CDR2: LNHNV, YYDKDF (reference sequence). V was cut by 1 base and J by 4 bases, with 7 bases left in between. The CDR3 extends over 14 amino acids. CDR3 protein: CATSRGTTTGELFF. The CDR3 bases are TGTGCCACCAGCAGAGGGACTACCACCGGGGAGCTGTTTTTT.

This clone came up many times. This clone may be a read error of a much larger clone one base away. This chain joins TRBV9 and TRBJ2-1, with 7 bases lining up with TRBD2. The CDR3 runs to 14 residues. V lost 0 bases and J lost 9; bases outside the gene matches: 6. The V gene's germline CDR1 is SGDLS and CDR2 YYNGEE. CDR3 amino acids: CASSVVGGGGEQFF. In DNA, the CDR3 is TGTGCCAGCAGCGTAGTGGGCGGGGGTGGTGAGCAGTTCTTC.

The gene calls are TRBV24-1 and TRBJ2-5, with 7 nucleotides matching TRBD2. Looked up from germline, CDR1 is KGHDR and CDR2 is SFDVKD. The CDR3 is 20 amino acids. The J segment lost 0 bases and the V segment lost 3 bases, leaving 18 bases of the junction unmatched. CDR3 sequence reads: CATSDPQSGMVGEDQETQYF. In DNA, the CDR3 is TGTGCCACCAGTGATCCTCAAAGCGGGATGGTCGGGGAGGACCAAGAGACCCAGTACTTC.

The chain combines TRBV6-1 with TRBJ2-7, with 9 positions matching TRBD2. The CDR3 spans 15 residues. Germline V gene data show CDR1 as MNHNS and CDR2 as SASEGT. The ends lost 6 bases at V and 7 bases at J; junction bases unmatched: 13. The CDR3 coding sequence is TGTGCCAGCAGCTCTCTGGCGGGAGGGCCTTGGGAGCAGTACTTC. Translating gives CASSSLAGGPWEQYF.

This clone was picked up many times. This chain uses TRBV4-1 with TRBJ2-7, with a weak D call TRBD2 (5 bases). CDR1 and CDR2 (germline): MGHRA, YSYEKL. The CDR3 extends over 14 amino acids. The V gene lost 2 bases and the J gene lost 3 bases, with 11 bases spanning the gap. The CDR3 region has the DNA TGCGCCAGCAGCCAACCCATAGAGGGCTACGAGCAGTACTTC. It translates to CASSQPIEGYEQYF.

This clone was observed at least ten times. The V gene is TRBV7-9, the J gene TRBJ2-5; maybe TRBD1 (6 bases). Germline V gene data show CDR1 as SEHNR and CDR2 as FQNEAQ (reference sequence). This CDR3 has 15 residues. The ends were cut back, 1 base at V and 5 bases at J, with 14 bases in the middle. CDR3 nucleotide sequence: TGTGCCAGCAGCTTAGGAGGGCAGGGGCGTGAGACCCAGTACTTC. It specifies CASSLGGQGRETQYF.

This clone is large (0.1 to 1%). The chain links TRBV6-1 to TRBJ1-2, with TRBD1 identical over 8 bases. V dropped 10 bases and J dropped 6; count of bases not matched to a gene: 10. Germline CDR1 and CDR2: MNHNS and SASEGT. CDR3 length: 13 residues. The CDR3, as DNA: TGTGCCACCGACGGACAGGGAAGGAATGGCTACACCTTC. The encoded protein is CATDGQGRNGYTF.

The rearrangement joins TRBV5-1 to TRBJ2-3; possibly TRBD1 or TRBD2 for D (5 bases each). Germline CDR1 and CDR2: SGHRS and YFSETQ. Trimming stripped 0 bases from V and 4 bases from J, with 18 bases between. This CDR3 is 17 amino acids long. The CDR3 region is CASSLAVTHRGADTQYF. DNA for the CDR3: TGCGCCAGCAGCTTGGCGGTCACACACCGGGGCGCAGATACGCAGTATTTT.

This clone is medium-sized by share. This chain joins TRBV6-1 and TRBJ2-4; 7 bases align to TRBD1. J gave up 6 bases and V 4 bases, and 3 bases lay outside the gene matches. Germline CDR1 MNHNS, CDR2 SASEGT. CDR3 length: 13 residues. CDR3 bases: TGTGCCAGCAGTGGGACAGGATTAAACATTCAGTACTTC. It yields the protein CASSGTGLNIQYF.

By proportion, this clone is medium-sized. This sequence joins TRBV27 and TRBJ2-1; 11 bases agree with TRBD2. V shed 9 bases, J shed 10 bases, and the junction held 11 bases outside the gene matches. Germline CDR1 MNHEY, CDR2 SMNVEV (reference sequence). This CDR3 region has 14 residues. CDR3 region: CASNLSGGVGEQFF. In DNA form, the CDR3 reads TGTGCCAGTAACCTTAGCGGGGGGGTGGGAGAGCAGTTCTTC.

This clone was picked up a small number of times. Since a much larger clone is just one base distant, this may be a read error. CDR3 amino acids: CASSEGTGRAGYTF. The CDR3 coding sequence is TGTGCCAGCAGCGAAGGGACAGGGAGGGCTGGCTACACCTTC. The chain couples TRBV5-4 to TRBJ1-2; 9 bases match TRBD1. This CDR3 has 14 amino acids. After removal of 4 bases from V and 7 bases from J, the junction contained 8 bases not matched to a gene. Germline V gene sequence: CDR1 SGHNT, CDR2 YYREEE (reference sequence).

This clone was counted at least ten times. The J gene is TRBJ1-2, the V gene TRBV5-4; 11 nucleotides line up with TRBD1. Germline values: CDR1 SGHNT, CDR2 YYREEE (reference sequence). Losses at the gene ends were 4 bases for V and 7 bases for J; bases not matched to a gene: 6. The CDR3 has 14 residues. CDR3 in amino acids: CASSEGTGGAGYTF. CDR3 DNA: TGTGCCAGCAGCGAAGGGACAGGGGGGGCTGGCTACACCTTC.